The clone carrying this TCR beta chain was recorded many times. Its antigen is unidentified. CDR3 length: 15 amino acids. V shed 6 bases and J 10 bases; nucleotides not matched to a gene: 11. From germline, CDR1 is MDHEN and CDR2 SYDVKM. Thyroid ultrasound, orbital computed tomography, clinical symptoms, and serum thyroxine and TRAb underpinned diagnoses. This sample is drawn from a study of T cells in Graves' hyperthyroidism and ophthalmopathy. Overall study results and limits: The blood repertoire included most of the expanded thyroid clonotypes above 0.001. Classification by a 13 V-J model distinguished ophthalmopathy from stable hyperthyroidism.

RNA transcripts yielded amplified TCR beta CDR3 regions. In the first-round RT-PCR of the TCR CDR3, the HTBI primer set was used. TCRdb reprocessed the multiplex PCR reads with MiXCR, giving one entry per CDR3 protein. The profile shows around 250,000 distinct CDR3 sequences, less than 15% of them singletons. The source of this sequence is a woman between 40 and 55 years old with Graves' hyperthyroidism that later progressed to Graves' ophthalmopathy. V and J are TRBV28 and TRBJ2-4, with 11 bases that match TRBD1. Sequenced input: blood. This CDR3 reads CASRGDRGGFWIQYF. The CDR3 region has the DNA TGTGCCAGCAGAGGGGACAGGGGGGGGTTTTGGATTCAGTACTTC.